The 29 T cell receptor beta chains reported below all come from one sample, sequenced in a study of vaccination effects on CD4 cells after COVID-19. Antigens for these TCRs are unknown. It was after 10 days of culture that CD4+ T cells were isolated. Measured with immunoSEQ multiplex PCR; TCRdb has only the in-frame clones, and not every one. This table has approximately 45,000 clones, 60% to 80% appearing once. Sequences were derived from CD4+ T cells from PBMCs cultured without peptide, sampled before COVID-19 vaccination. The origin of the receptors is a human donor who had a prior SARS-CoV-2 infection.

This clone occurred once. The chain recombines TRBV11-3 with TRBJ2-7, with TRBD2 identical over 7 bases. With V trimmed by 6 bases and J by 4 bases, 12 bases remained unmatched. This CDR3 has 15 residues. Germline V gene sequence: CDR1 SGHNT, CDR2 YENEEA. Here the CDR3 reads CASRVRGSLLYEQYF. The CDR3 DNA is TGTGCCAGCAGGGTACGCGGGAGTTTATTGTACGAGCAGTACTTC.

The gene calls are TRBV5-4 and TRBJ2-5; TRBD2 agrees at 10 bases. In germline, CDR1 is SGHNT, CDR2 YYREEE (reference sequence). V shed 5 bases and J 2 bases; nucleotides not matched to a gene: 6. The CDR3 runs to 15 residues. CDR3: CASSPAGGGQETQYF. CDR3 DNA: TGTGCCAGCAGTCCAGCGGGAGGGGGGCAAGAGACCCAGTACTTC.

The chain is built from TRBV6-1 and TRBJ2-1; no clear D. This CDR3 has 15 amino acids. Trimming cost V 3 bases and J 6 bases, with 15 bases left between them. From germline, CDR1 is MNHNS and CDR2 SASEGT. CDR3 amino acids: CASSDKRFLGNEQFF. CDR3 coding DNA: TGTGCCAGCAGTGATAAGCGCTTCTTGGGCAATGAGCAGTTCTTC.

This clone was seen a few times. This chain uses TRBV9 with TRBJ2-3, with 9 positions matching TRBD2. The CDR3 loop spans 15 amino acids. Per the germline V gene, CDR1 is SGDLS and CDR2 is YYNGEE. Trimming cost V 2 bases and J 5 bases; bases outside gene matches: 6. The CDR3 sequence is CASSVAGGLEDTQYF. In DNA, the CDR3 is TGTGCCAGCAGCGTGGCGGGGGGGTTGGAAGATACGCAGTATTTT.

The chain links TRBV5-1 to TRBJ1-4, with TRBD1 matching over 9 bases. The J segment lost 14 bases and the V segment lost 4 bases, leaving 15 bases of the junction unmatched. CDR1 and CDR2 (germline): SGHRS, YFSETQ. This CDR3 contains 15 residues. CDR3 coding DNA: TGCGCCAGCAGCAGGTTGGGAGAGACAGGGGGAAGGCTGTTTTTT. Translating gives CASSRLGETGGRLFF.

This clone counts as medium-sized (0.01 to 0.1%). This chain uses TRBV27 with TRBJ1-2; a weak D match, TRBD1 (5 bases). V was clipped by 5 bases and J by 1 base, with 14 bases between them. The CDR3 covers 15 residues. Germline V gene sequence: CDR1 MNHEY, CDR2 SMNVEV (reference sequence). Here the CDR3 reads CASSVREGVNYGYTF. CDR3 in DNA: TGTGCCAGCAGTGTGCGGGAAGGGGTTAACTATGGCTACACCTTC.

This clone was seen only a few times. CDR3 loop: CASSHPRQDDQPQHF. DNA for the CDR3: TGCGCCAGCAGTCACCCCCGACAGGATGATCAGCCCCAGCATTTT. This sequence joins TRBV23-1 and TRBJ1-5; perhaps TRBD1 as D (6 bases). TRBV23-1 is treated as an ORF (open reading frame) with a function not yet certain. The CDR3 covers 15 residues. V was clipped by 3 bases and J by 5 bases, with 14 bases between them.

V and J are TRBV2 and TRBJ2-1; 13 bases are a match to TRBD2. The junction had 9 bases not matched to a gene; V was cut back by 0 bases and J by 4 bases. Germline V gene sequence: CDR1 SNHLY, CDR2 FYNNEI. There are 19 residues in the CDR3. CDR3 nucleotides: TGTGCCAGCAGTGAAGCGCTTCATGGGACTAGCGGGGAATACAATGAGCAGTTCTTC. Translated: CASSEALHGTSGEYNEQFF.

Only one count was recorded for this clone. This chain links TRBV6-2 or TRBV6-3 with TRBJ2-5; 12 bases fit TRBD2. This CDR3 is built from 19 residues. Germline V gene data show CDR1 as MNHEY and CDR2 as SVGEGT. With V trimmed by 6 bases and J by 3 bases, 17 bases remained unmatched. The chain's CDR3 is CASSGLAGTKWGPKETQYF. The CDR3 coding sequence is TGTGCCAGCAGCGGACTAGCGGGGACCAAATGGGGACCCAAAGAGACCCAGTACTTC.

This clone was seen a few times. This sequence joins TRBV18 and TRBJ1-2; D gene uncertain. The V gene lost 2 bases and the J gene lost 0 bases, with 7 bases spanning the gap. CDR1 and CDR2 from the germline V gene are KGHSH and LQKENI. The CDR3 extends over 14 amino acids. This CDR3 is CASSPLTPNYGYTF. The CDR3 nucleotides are TGTGCCAGCTCACCATTAACCCCTAACTATGGCTACACCTTC. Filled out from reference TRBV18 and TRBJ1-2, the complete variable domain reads NAGVMQNPRHLVRRRGQEARLRCSPMKGHSHVYWYRQLPEEGLKFMVYLQKENIIDESGMPKERFSAEFPKEGPSILRIQQVVRGDSAAYFCASSPLTPNYGYTFGSGTRLTVV.

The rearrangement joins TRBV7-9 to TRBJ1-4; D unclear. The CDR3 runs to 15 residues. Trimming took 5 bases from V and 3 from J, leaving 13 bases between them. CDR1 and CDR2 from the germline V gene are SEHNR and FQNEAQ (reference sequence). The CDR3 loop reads CASSRIGGSNEKLFF. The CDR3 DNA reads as TGTGCCAGCAGCCGGATCGGCGGGTCTAATGAAAAACTGTTTTTT.

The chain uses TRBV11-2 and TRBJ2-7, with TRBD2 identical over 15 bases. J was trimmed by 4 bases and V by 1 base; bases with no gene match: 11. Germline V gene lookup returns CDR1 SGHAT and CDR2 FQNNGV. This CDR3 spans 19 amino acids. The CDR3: CASSLVMGLAGGGVYEQYF. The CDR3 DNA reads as TGTGCCAGCAGCTTAGTTATGGGACTAGCGGGAGGTGGGGTTTACGAGCAGTACTTC.

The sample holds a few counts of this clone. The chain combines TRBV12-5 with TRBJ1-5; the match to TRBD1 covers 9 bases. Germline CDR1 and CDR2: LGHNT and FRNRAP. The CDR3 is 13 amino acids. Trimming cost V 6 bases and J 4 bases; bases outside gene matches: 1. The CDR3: CASGTGGNQPQHF. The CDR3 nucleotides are TGTGCTAGTGGGACAGGGGGTAATCAGCCCCAGCATTTT.

CDR3: CASKTSGAGSYEQYF. In DNA form, the CDR3 reads TGTGCCAGTAAGACGAGCGGGGCGGGGTCCTACGAGCAGTACTTC. The rearrangement links TRBV19 to TRBJ2-7; 7 bases line up with TRBD2. Germline trimming cut 7 bases from V and 1 base from J; bases unmatched to any gene: 10. Germline lookup yields CDR1 LNHDA and CDR2 SQIVND (reference sequence). There are 15 residues in the CDR3.

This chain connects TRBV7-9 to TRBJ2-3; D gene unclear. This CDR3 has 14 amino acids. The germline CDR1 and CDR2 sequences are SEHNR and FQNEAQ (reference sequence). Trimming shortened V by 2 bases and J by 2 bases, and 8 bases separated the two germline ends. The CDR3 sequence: CASSLSSSTDTQYF. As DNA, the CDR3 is TGTGCCAGCAGCTTATCTTCCTCCACAGATACGCAGTATTTT.

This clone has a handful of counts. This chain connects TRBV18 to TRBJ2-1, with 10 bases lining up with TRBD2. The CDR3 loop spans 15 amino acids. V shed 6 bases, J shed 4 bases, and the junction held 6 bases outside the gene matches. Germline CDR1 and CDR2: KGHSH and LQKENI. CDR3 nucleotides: TGTGCCAGCTCCCGTCTAGCGGGAGCGTACAATGAGCAGTTCTTC. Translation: CASSRLAGAYNEQFF.

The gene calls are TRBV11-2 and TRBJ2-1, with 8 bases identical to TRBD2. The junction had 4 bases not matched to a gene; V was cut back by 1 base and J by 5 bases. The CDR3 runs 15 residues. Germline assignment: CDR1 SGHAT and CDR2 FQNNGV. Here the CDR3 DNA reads TGTGCCAGCAGCTTAGTGTTAGCGGGAAACAATGAGCAGTTCTTC. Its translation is CASSLVLAGNNEQFF.

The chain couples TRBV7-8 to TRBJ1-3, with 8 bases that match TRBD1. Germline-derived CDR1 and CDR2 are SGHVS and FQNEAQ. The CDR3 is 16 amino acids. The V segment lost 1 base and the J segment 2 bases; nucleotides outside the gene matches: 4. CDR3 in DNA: TGTGCCAGCAGCTTAGGCAGGGGGCAAACTGGAAACACCATATATTTT. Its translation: CASSLGRGQTGNTIYF.

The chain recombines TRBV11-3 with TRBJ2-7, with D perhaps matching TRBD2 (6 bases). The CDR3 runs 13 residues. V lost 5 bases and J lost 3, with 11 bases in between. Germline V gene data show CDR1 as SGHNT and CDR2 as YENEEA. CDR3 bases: TGTGCCAGCAGCATTGGGACTGTCTACGAGCAGTACTTC. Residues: CASSIGTVYEQYF.

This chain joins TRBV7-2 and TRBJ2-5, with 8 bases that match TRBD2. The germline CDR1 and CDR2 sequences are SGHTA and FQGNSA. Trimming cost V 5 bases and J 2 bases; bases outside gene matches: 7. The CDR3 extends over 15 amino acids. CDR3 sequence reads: CASSRYTSGQETQYF. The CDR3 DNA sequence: TGTGCCAGCAGCCGCTATACTAGCGGACAAGAGACCCAGTACTTC.

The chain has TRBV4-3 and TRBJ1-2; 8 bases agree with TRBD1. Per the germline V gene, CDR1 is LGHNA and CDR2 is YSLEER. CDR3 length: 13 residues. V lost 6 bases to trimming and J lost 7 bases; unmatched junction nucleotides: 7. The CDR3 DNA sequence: TGCGCCAGCAGGCGGACAGGGAATAGTGGCTACACCTTC. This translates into CASRRTGNSGYTF.

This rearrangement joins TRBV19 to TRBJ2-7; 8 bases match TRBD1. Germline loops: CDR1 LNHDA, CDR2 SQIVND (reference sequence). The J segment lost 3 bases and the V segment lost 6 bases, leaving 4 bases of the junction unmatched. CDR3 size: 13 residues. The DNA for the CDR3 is TGTGCCAGTAGAGCGACAGGGGACTACGAGCAGTACTTC. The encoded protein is CASRATGDYEQYF.

The CDR3 DNA is TGTGCCAGCAGTACCGGGGAGATGTACACAGATACGCAGTATTTT. Its translation is CASSTGEMYTDTQYF. The chain couples TRBV5-8 to TRBJ2-3; perhaps TRBD2 as D (5 bases). Looked up from germline, CDR1 is SGHTS and CDR2 is YDEGEE. The CDR3 is 15 residues long. Deletions cut 5 bases from V and 2 bases from J, with 15 bases between. Looking up the rest from reference TRBV5-8 and TRBJ2-3 gives the full variable domain: EAGVTQSPTHLIKTRGQQATLRCSPISGHTSVYWYQQALGLGLQFLLWYDEGEERNRGNFPPRFSGRQFPNYSSELNVNALELEDSALYLCASSTGEMYTDTQYFGPGTRLTVL.

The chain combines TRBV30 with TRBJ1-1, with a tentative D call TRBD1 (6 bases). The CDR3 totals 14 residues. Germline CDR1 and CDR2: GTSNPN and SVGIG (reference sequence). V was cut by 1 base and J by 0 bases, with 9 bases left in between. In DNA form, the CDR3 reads TGTGCCTGGAGTGAGGACAGCCTGAACACTGAAGCTTTCTTT. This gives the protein CAWSEDSLNTEAFF.

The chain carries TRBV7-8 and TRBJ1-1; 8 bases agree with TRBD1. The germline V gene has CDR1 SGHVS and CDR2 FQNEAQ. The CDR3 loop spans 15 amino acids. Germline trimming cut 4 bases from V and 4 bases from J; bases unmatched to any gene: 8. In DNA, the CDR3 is TGTGCCAGCAGCTACCCAGGGGGCTGGGGCACTGAAGCTTTCTTT. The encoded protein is CASSYPGGWGTEAFF.

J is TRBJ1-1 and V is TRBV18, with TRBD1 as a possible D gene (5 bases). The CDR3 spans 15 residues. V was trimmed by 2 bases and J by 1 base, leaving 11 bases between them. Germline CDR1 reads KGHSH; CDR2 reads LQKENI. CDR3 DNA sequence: TGTGCCAGCTCACCAAACTCCGGGGGGAACACTGAAGCTTTCTTT. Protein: CASSPNSGGNTEAFF. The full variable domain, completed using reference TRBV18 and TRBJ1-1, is NAGVMQNPRHLVRRRGQEARLRCSPMKGHSHVYWYRQLPEEGLKFMVYLQKENIIDESGMPKERFSAEFPKEGPSILRIQQVVRGDSAAYFCASSPNSGGNTEAFFGQGTRLTVV.

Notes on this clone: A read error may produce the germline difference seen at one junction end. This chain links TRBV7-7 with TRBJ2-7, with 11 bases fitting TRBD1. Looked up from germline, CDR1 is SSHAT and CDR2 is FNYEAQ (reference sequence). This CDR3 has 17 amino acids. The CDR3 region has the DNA TGTGCTAGCAGCTTTTTCCCCCGGGACAGGGGGTTAAACGAGCAGTACTTC. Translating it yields CASSFFPRDRGLNEQYF. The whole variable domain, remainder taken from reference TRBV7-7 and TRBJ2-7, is GAGVSQSPRYKVTKRGQDVTLRCDPISSHATLYWYQQALGQGPEFLTYFNYEAQPDKSGLPSDRFSAERPEGSISTLTIQRTEQRDSAMYRCASSFFPRDRGLNEQYFGPGTRLTVT.

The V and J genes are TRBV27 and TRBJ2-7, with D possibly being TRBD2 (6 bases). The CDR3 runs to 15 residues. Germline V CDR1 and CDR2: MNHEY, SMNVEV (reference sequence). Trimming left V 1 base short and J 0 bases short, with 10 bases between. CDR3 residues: CASSLYRGDSYEQYF. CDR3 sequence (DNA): TGTGCCAGCAGTTTATACCGCGGGGACTCCTACGAGCAGTACTTC.

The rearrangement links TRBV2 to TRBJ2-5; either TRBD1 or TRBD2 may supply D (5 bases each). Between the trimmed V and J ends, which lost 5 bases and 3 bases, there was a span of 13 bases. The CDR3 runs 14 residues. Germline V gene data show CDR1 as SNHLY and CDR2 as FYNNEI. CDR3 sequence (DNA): TGTGCCAGCAGTATTTCCGGGGCCGAAGAGACCCAGTACTTC. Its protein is CASSISGAEETQYF.